This T cell receptor (beta chain) came from a study of OX40 agonist ivuxolimab in advanced cancers. Overall study context: Averaging approximately 60 years in age, with a range of 23 to 79, the cohort was around 83% male. Findings of the study overall: Individuals who were partial responders at 0.1-3.0 mg/kg had clonal expansion that ranked among the lowest.

The CDR3 covers 14 residues. Per the germline V gene, CDR1 is PRHDT and CDR2 is FYEKMQ (reference sequence). J was trimmed by 6 bases and V by 2 bases; bases with no gene match: 5. Clones were sequenced by immunoSEQ multiplex PCR, and TCRdb holds only the in-frame ones, with some missing. The sample contains fewer than 100,000 clones, roughly 88% of which appear only once. Autoimmune disease history or systemic immunosuppression was exclusionary. Notes on this clone: The antigen is undetermined.

This sequence was found in an adult with an advanced solid tumor such as melanoma, head and neck, liver or kidney cancer. The chain is built from TRBV13 and TRBJ2-7; 9 bases line up with TRBD2. The sequences come from CD4+ or CD8+ T cells sorted from blood, collected in a trial of the OX40 agonist ivuxolimab. The CDR3 loop reads CASSLQREDREQYF. The CDR3 DNA follows: TGTGCCAGCAGCTTACAGCGGGAGGACCGCGAGCAGTACTTC.